These 14 T cell receptor beta chains share one sample of origin, sequenced in a study of T-cell reconstitution after alpha-beta-depleted transplantation in children. The TCRbeta library was prepared with unique molecular identifiers. MiXCR, run by TCRdb on the PCR reads, gives a single entry per CDR3 protein. The sample has 450,000 to 600,000 distinct CDR3 sequences, over 9.5% seen once. Sequences were derived from PBMCs, sampled before TCRalphabeta/CD19-depleted stem cell transplant. The receptors were gathered from a child aged 2-15 years with inherited bone marrow failure, due to receive a stem cell transplant.

This clonotype appeared many times. The chain uses TRBV28 and TRBJ2-7; 7 positions agree with TRBD2. V lost 5 bases and J lost 6; bases outside the gene matches: 22. The CDR3 covers 18 residues. CDR1 and CDR2 from the germline V gene are MDHEN and SYDVKM. Written as DNA, the CDR3 is TGTGCCAGCAGTCCTTACGGGGGGTTGGGCGCGGGAGTAGCCGAGCAGTACTTC. This sequence encodes CASSPYGGLGAGVAEQYF. The full variable domain, completed using reference TRBV28 and TRBJ2-7, is DVKVTQSSRYLVKRTGEKVFLECVQDMDHENMFWYRQDPGLGLRLIYFSYDVKMKEKGDIPEGYSVSREKKERFSLILESASTNQTSMYLCASSPYGGLGAGVAEQYFGPGTRLTVT.

This clonotype was seen many times. The chain uses TRBV29-1 and TRBJ2-3; D is possibly TRBD1 or TRBD2 (6 bases each). Looked up from germline, CDR1 is SQVTM and CDR2 is ANQGSEA. The CDR3 is 12 residues long. The ends were cut back, 3 bases at V and 4 bases at J, with 8 bases in the middle. The CDR3 coding sequence is TGCAGCGTTGACGGGGGCGCAGATACGCAGTATTTT. The encoded protein is CSVDGGADTQYF.

This clonotype was recorded at least ten times. V gene TRBV20-1 combines with J gene TRBJ2-7; D remains ambiguous. Germline lookup yields CDR1 DFQATT and CDR2 SNEGSKA (reference sequence). This CDR3 has 14 residues. Trimming stripped 0 bases from V and 2 bases from J, with 11 bases between. The CDR3: CSARDNPRPYEQYF. In DNA, the CDR3 is TGCAGTGCTAGAGATAACCCCCGTCCCTACGAGCAGTACTTC.

This clonotype was seen ten or more times. The chain has TRBV15 and TRBJ2-1, with D hard to call. From germline, CDR1 is LNHNV and CDR2 YYDKDF (reference sequence). The CDR3 is made up of 15 amino acids. With 1 base removed from V and 0 bases from J, the gap between germline ends came to 7 bases. CDR3 DNA sequence: TGTGCCACCAGCAGAGCTGGCTCCTCCTACAATGAGCAGTTCTTC. This codes for CATSRAGSSYNEQFF. The whole variable domain, remainder taken from reference TRBV15 and TRBJ2-1, is DAMVIQNPRYQVTQFGKPVTLSCSQTLNHNVMYWYQQKSSQAPKLLFHYYDKDFNNEADTPDNFQSRRPNTSFCFLDIRSPGLGDTAMYLCATSRAGSSYNEQFFGPGTRLTVL.

This clonotype has a count of ten or more. This chain links TRBV20-1 with TRBJ2-3, with 10 bases identical to TRBD2. The CDR3 is 16 residues long. Trimming took 2 bases from V and 1 from J; bases not matched to a gene: 6. CDR1 DFQATT and CDR2 SNEGSKA come from the germline V gene (reference sequence). CDR3 sequence: CSARKREGPGTDTQYF. CDR3 nucleotides: TGCAGTGCTAGAAAGCGGGAGGGCCCAGGCACAGATACGCAGTATTTT.

The chain carries TRBV6-1 and TRBJ2-1, with D perhaps assigned TRBD1 or TRBD2 (5 bases each). Germline loops: CDR1 MNHNS, CDR2 SASEGT. V lost 2 bases to trimming and J lost 5 bases, with 19 bases between them. This CDR3 spans 17 amino acids. CDR3: CASSEPPGRSPDNEQFF. The DNA of the CDR3 is TGTGCCAGCAGTGAACCCCCAGGGAGATCCCCAGACAATGAGCAGTTCTTC.

The genes are TRBV30 and TRBJ1-1, with no clear D. The V end lost 0 bases, the J end lost 4 bases, and 9 bases lay between the germline ends. From germline, CDR1 is GTSNPN and CDR2 SVGIG (reference sequence). This CDR3 is built from 13 residues. CDR3 region: CAWSVSWSTEAFF. DNA of the CDR3: TGTGCCTGGAGTGTCAGCTGGAGCACTGAAGCTTTCTTT.

This clonotype appeared many times. The chain carries TRBV19 and TRBJ2-1; D ambiguous. Germline CDR1 LNHDA, CDR2 SQIVND (reference sequence). This CDR3 is 15 amino acids long. V lost 3 bases, J lost 3 bases, and 12 bases lay in between. The CDR3: CASSIALWFYNEQFF. For the CDR3, the DNA is TGTGCCAGTAGTATCGCTCTGTGGTTCTACAATGAGCAGTTCTTC.

Of note for this clonotype: This may be a read error: a much more frequent sequence differs by one nucleotide. The chain recombines TRBV20-1 with TRBJ2-1, with D unclear. This CDR3 comprises 15 residues. Looked up from germline, CDR1 is DFQATT and CDR2 is SNEGSKA (reference sequence). CDR3 coding DNA: TGCTGTGCTAGAGATGATGAGACTGGGGTGAATGAGCAGTTCTTC. Its translation is CCARDDETGVNEQFF.

This clonotype was found many times. CDR3 protein: CASKWTGRPDTQYF. Written as DNA, the CDR3 is TGTGCCAGCAAGTGGACAGGGCGTCCAGATACGCAGTATTTT. This chain links TRBV28 with TRBJ2-3; TRBD1 matches at 8 bases. Germline CDR1 MDHEN, CDR2 SYDVKM. V was clipped by 7 bases and J by 4 bases; unmatched bases: 7. CDR3 size: 14 residues.

This clonotype appeared many times. The genes are TRBV12-3 or TRBV12-4 and TRBJ1-1, with 8 bases identical to TRBD1. V shed 6 bases, J shed 5 bases, and the junction held 8 bases outside the gene matches. The CDR3 runs 14 residues. CDR3 protein: CASRLGQAKTEAFF. CDR3 nucleotides: TGTGCCAGCAGGTTGGGACAGGCCAAGACTGAAGCTTTCTTT.

This clonotype was detected many times. J is TRBJ1-1 and V is TRBV6-5; D is unclear. Trimming removed 0 bases at V and 0 bases at J, with 8 bases between. This CDR3 has 15 residues. The V gene's germline CDR1 is MNHEY and CDR2 SVGAGI. The CDR3 here is CASSYSRPMNTEAFF. The CDR3 nucleotides read TGTGCCAGCAGTTACTCGAGACCTATGAACACTGAAGCTTTCTTT.

The chain carries TRBV19 and TRBJ2-7, with TRBD2 matching 15 bases. The V segment lost 4 bases and the J segment 7 bases; nucleotides outside the gene matches: 8. The CDR3 totals 16 residues. CDR1 and CDR2 from the germline V gene are LNHDA and SQIVND (reference sequence). The CDR3 region has the DNA TGTGCCAGTAGTAACTTGGGACTAGCGGGAGGCGAAGAGCAGTACTTC. It yields the protein CASSNLGLAGGEEQYF.

A note on this clonotype: Possible read error: a much larger clone is one base away. No conserved phenylalanine or tryptophan ends this CDR3, so it is likely a read error. V gene TRBV28 combines with J gene TRBJ2-3; 7 nucleotides align to TRBD1. J gave up 2 bases and V 0 bases, and 5 bases lay outside the gene matches. The CDR3 runs to 16 residues. Looked up from germline, CDR1 is MDHEN and CDR2 is SYDVKM. CDR3 sequence (DNA): TGTGCCAGCAGTTTATGGCGACAGGGACACACAGATACGCAGTATTGT. Residues: CASSLWRQGHTDTQYC.